This is a list of T cell receptor beta chains from one sample in a study of PD-1 blockade in mismatch repair-deficient tumors. Here immunoSEQ multiplex PCR was the method, and the copy in TCRdb shows in-frame clones only, minus some. The table lists 120,000 or so clones, 86% of them singletons, with approximately 15% in the top ten. The input for sequencing was peripheral blood, taken 44 weeks after starting pembrolizumab. Every receptor here comes from an adult with mismatch repair-deficient cancer. CDR3s include the opening cysteine and the closing phenylalanine or tryptophan. D genes are given only for firm matches. Some rows have no size entry. The others give once, few or many, or a class for an expanded clone.

J gene	D gene	V gene	clone size	CDR3 protein	CDR3 DNA
TRBJ2-7	-	TRBV7-2	-	CASSRTAESSYEQYF	TGTGCCAGCAGCCGGACGGCCGAAAGCTCCTACGAGCAGTACTTC
TRBJ2-7	-	TRBV14	-	CASSQGLGSSYEQYF	TGTGCCAGCAGCCAAGGCTTGGGTTCCTCCTACGAGCAGTACTTC
TRBJ1-1	-	TRBV6-5	-	CASIGETEAFF	TGTGCCAGCATCGGGGAAACTGAAGCTTTCTTT
TRBJ2-1	TRBD2	TRBV6-1	-	CASSNSGSYNEQFF	TGTGCCAGCAGCAATAGCGGGAGCTACAATGAGCAGTTCTTC
TRBJ2-2	-	TRBV29-1	-	CSAAGQGSTGELFF	TGCAGCGCAGCAGGTCAGGGTAGCACCGGGGAGCTGTTTTTT
TRBJ1-5	-	TRBV5-1	many	CASSLQGYSNQPQHF	TGCGCCAGCAGCTTGCAGGGTTATAGCAATCAGCCCCAGCATTTT
TRBJ2-3	-	TRBV9	-	CASSPKGMGADTQYF	TGTGCCAGCAGCCCTAAAGGGATGGGGGCAGATACGCAGTATTTT
TRBJ2-3	-	TRBV11-2	-	CASSRLYTDTQYF	TGTGCCAGCAGCCGACTATACACAGATACGCAGTATTTT
TRBJ2-7	-	TRBV5-5	-	CASSLAGDISYEQYF	TGTGCCAGCAGCTTGGCCGGAGACATCTCCTACGAGCAGTACTTC
TRBJ2-7	-	TRBV28	-	CATRKGLTYEQYF	TGTGCCACCCGAAAGGGACTTACCTACGAGCAGTACTTC
TRBJ1-4	-	TRBV19	-	CASRNLATNEKLFF	TGTGCCAGTAGGAACCTTGCAACTAATGAAAAACTGTTTTTT
TRBJ2-3	-	TRBV4-2	-	CASSQEPPDPPQYF	TGTGCCAGCAGCCAAGAACCACCCGATCCCCCGCAGTATTTT
TRBJ2-1	-	TRBV27	once	CASSLSRAGEQFF	TGTGCCAGCAGTTTATCGCGGGCGGGTGAGCAGTTCTTC
TRBJ2-3	TRBD1	TRBV27	-	CASSLYGTGGTDTQYF	TGTGCCAGCAGTTTATACGGGACAGGGGGCACAGATACGCAGTATTTT
TRBJ2-7	TRBD2	TRBV11-2	-	CASSSVQAGGYYEQYF	TGTGCCAGCAGCTCAGTACAAGCGGGAGGGTATTACGAGCAGTACTTC
TRBJ1-3	-	TRBV5-1	-	CASSPYEVNKGTIYF	TGCGCCAGCAGCCCCTACGAGGTTAATAAGGGCACCATATATTTT
TRBJ2-2	-	TRBV13	-	CASSSAINTGELFF	TGTGCCAGCAGCTCCGCGATCAACACCGGGGAGCTGTTTTTT
TRBJ2-3	TRBD2	TRBV4-3	-	CASSQDVRLAGDTQYF	TGCGCCAGCAGCCAAGATGTGAGACTAGCGGGAGATACGCAGTATTTT
TRBJ2-5	TRBD1	TRBV29-1	-	CSATRTGGQETQYF	TGCAGCGCTACACGGACAGGGGGCCAAGAGACCCAGTACTTC
TRBJ2-5	TRBD2	TRBV4-1	-	CASSQVSAGVGETQYF	TGCGCCAGCAGCCAAGTGTCTGCGGGAGTGGGAGAGACCCAGTACTTC
TRBJ1-5	-	TRBV10-1	-	CASSEGRDGQPQHF	TGCGCCAGCAGTGAAGGCAGGGACGGGCAGCCCCAGCATTTT
TRBJ2-1	TRBD2	TRBV7-8	once	CASSLRGTSGDNEQFF	TGTGCCAGCAGCTTAAGAGGGACTAGCGGGGACAATGAGCAGTTCTTC
TRBJ2-3	TRBD2	TRBV28	-	CASSVLAGAGTDTQYF	TGTGCCAGCAGTGTACTAGCGGGAGCGGGCACAGATACGCAGTATTTT
TRBJ1-5	-	TRBV4-3	-	CASSQAQNQPQHF	TGCGCCAGCAGCCAAGCACAGAATCAGCCCCAGCATTTT
TRBJ2-7	TRBD1	TRBV13	few	CASRGQESYEQYF	TGTGCCAGCAGAGGACAGGAATCCTACGAGCAGTACTTC
TRBJ2-3	-	TRBV19	-	CASSIPPTDTQYF	TGTGCCAGTAGTATTCCTCCCACAGATACGCAGTATTTT
TRBJ2-3	TRBD2	TRBV19	-	CASSTIAGVADTQYF	TGTGCCAGTAGTACTATAGCGGGAGTGGCAGATACGCAGTATTTT
TRBJ1-1	-	TRBV2	-	CASSPGDTEAFF	TGTGCCAGTTCCCCGGGGGACACTGAAGCTTTCTTT
TRBJ2-7	-	TRBV28	-	CASSLYVQTSYEQYF	TGTGCCAGCAGTTTATACGTACAGACCTCCTACGAGCAGTACTTC
TRBJ1-5	TRBD1	TRBV5-3	-	CARSGRQGTNQPQHF	TGTGCCAGAAGCGGGAGACAGGGAACAAATCAGCCCCAGCATTTT
TRBJ2-1	-	TRBV5-1	-	CASSLAAPNEQFF	TGCGCCAGCAGCTTGGCGGCACCCAATGAGCAGTTCTTC
TRBJ2-7	TRBD1	TRBV11-3	-	CASSKRTGSYEQYF	TGTGCCAGCAGCAAGAGGACAGGGTCCTACGAGCAGTACTTC
TRBJ2-3	-	TRBV6-4	-	CAISEKGDTQYF	TGTGCCATCAGTGAGAAAGGAGATACGCAGTATTTT
TRBJ2-7	-	TRBV19	-	CASKRHEQYF	TGTGCCAGTAAGCGGCACGAGCAGTACTTC
TRBJ2-2	TRBD2	TRBV6-4	few	CASSDGLDTGELFF	TGTGCCAGCAGTGACGGACTAGACACCGGGGAGCTGTTTTTT
TRBJ1-3	TRBD1	TRBV11-2	once	CASSSGQGVWSGNTIYF	TGTGCCAGCAGCTCTGGACAGGGAGTATGGTCTGGAAACACCATATATTTT
TRBJ2-7	-	TRBV19	-	CASSSRTGRGPYEQYF	TGTGCCAGTAGTTCACGGACAGGTCGGGGGCCCTACGAGCAGTACTTC
TRBJ2-1	-	TRBV4-2	-	CASSQEIQGARTYNEQFF	TGTGCCAGCAGCCAAGAGATTCAAGGGGCCCGCACCTACAATGAGCAGTTCTTC
TRBJ2-7	-	TRBV28	-	CASSLQGLGYEQYF	TGTGCCAGCAGTTTACAGGGACTGGGCTACGAGCAGTACTTC
TRBJ2-5	TRBD2	TRBV9	-	CASSVGGGTQYF	TGTGCCAGCAGCGTAGGGGGGGGGACCCAGTACTTC
TRBJ1-5	-	TRBV5-5	once	CASSLGPNQPQHF	TGTGCCAGCAGCTTGGGACCAAATCAGCCCCAGCATTTT
TRBJ2-3	-	TRBV10-2	-	CASGTPADTQYF	TGCGCCAGCGGGACACCCGCAGATACGCAGTATTTT
TRBJ2-1	-	TRBV21-1	once	CASSKGLATQLNEQFF	TGTGCCAGCAGCAAAGGACTAGCAACACAATTGAATGAGCAGTTCTTC
TRBJ2-2	-	TRBV4-3	-	CASSLGTNTGELFF	TGCGCCAGCAGCCTGGGCACCAACACCGGGGAGCTGTTTTTT
TRBJ1-4	TRBD1	TRBV11-2	-	CASRPQTGANEKLFF	TGTGCCAGCAGACCCCAGACAGGGGCAAATGAAAAACTGTTTTTT
TRBJ1-1	-	TRBV7-2	few	CASSRDKNTEAFF	TGTGCCAGCAGCCGGGACAAGAACACTGAAGCTTTCTTT
TRBJ2-7	-	TRBV21-1	-	CARTMRGLYEQYF	TGTGCCAGGACTATGCGTGGGCTCTACGAGCAGTACTTC
TRBJ1-1	-	TRBV6-6	-	CASSPIPNTEAFF	TGTGCCAGCAGCCCCATCCCGAACACTGAAGCTTTCTTT
TRBJ1-1	-	TRBV2	-	CASSEALRTEAFF	TGTGCCAGCAGTGAGGCGCTTCGCACTGAAGCTTTCTTT
TRBJ1-3	TRBD1	TRBV5-1	-	CASGPGQGARNTIYF	TGCGCCAGCGGACCTGGACAGGGGGCGAGAAACACCATATATTTT
TRBJ2-2	-	TRBV11-3	-	CASSTRQNTGELFF	TGTGCCAGCAGCACAAGACAGAACACCGGGGAGCTGTTTTTT
TRBJ1-1	-	TRBV2	few	CASSEVADTEAFF	TGTGCCAGCAGTGAAGTGGCAGACACTGAAGCTTTCTTT
TRBJ2-2	TRBD2	TRBV2	-	CASRGLATNTGELFF	TGTGCCAGCAGGGGACTAGCAACTAACACCGGGGAGCTGTTTTTT
TRBJ2-2	-	TRBV9	-	CASSPTRGRKTGELFF	TGTGCCAGCAGCCCCACACGGGGGCGAAAGACCGGGGAGCTGTTTTTT
TRBJ2-7	-	TRBV7-9	once	CASSFDGPLAYEQYF	TGTGCCAGCAGCTTTGACGGCCCCTTAGCTTACGAGCAGTACTTC